The 10 T cell receptor beta chains listed next were all sequenced from one sample in a study of Ad26.COV2.S vaccination and SARS-CoV-2 variants. Data came from immunoSEQ multiplex PCR; TCRdb stores just in-frame clones and leaves some out. The sample records some 340,000 clones, roughly 80% being singletons. Treatment indicated: 19 received Ad26.COV2.S at low or high dose, single or two shots; several received placebo; per-sample allocation not given. Sampling was performed 63 days after the first vaccine or placebo injection. The material sequenced was peripheral blood, taken in a trial of Ad26.COV2.S vaccine versus placebo. These receptors came from a person aged 18-60 years who received the Ad26.COV2.S COVID-19 vaccine or a placebo.

In nucleotides, the CDR3 is TGTGCCAGCAGCTTACTTGGCGGCGAAGAGACCCAGTACTTC. Residues: CASSLLGGEETQYF. The chain recombines TRBV7-3 with TRBJ2-5; D ambiguous. Germline V lookup: CDR1 SGHTA, CDR2 FQGTGA. The length of the CDR3 is 14 residues. With 2 bases removed from V and 3 bases from J, the gap between germline ends came to 10 bases.

The chain carries TRBV14 and TRBJ2-7, with 10 nucleotides matching TRBD2. This CDR3 contains 16 residues. CDR1 and CDR2 (germline): SGHDN, FVKESK. V lost 1 base, J lost 5 bases, and 8 bases stayed unmatched. CDR3 protein: CASSQVGAGGPNEQYF. The CDR3 nucleotides are TGTGCCAGCAGCCAAGTAGGAGCGGGGGGGCCCAACGAGCAGTACTTC.

The chain uses TRBV5-1 and TRBJ2-3, with a tentative D call TRBD1 (8 bases). V was clipped by 4 bases and J by 11 bases, with 17 bases between them. Per the germline V gene, CDR1 is SGHRS and CDR2 is YFSETQ. This CDR3 contains 13 residues. The DNA of the CDR3 is TGCGCCAGCAGCACAGGGGGACTACAGGGGCAGTATTTT. Translation: CASSTGGLQGQYF.

The chain has TRBV4-1 and TRBJ2-7, with a possible D match to TRBD2 (6 bases). The CDR3 is 15 amino acids. Trimming cost V 4 bases and J 3 bases, with 16 bases left between them. Germline CDR1 is MGHRA and CDR2 is YSYEKL. The CDR3 DNA is TGCGCCAGCAGCCCGACTAGTACCCCTGGCTACGAGCAGTACTTC. This sequence encodes CASSPTSTPGYEQYF.

The chain links TRBV3-1 (or the pseudogene TRBV3-2) to TRBJ2-2; 8 bases map to TRBD1. CDR1 LGHDT and CDR2 YNNKEL come from the germline V gene (reference sequence). The CDR3 is made up of 14 amino acids. Unmatched junction bases numbered 6, after V lost 6 bases and J lost 6 bases. In DNA, the CDR3 is TGTGCCAGCAGAATCCAGGGGGCTTCCGGGGAGCTGTTTTTT. Protein: CASRIQGASGELFF.

The chain carries TRBV4-1 and TRBJ1-1; the D gene is possibly TRBD1 (6 bases). V was trimmed by 4 bases and J by 0 bases, leaving 15 bases between them. CDR1 and CDR2 from the germline V gene are MGHRA and YSYEKL. CDR3 length: 16 amino acids. CDR3 bases: TGCGCCAGCAGCCCTCAGAAGGGGGGGGTGAACACTGAAGCTTTCTTT. Protein product: CASSPQKGGVNTEAFF.

The rearrangement uses TRBV27 and TRBJ1-5; D not resolved. Trimming pared 6 bases from V and 0 bases from J, leaving 12 bases between. The CDR3 runs to 15 residues. Germline V gene data show CDR1 as MNHEY and CDR2 as SMNVEV (reference sequence). Here the CDR3 reads CASRNMRYSNQPQHF. The CDR3, as DNA: TGTGCCAGCAGAAACATGAGGTATAGCAATCAGCCCCAGCATTTT.

This clone showed up just a few times. V and J are TRBV24-1 and TRBJ2-7, with unresolved D. This CDR3 comprises 13 residues. V shed 4 bases and J shed 7 bases, with 13 bases lying between them. CDR1 and CDR2 from the germline V gene are KGHDR and SFDVKD. Written as DNA, the CDR3 is TGTGCCACCAGTGACACTACGACCTGGGAGCAGTACTTC. Encoded protein: CATSDTTTWEQYF.

The chain employs TRBV19 and TRBJ1-5; no definite D call. This CDR3 has 18 residues. Germline-derived CDR1 and CDR2 are LNHDA and SQIVND (reference sequence). The V gene lost 0 bases and the J gene lost 1 base, with 16 bases spanning the gap. CDR3 region: CASSIESNGPKSNQPQHF. In nucleotides, the CDR3 is TGTGCCAGTAGTATAGAAAGTAACGGCCCAAAAAGCAATCAGCCCCAGCATTTT.

The V and J genes are TRBV30 and TRBJ2-4; TRBD1 matches 9 bases. Trimming removed 8 bases from V and 5 bases from J; junction bases left unmatched: 10. Germline lookup yields CDR1 GTSNPN and CDR2 SVGIG (reference sequence). The CDR3 covers 14 residues. For the CDR3, the DNA is TGTGCCCGGGGGGAGGGACAGGGTCAAAACATTCAGTACTTC. This gives the protein CARGEGQGQNIQYF.